This T cell receptor (beta chain) was recovered during a study of monozygotic twins with cystic fibrosis. Study details: With approximately 15 PCR cycles, barcoded libraries came from three micrograms of fragmented DNA.

General study findings and limits: Co-twins had the most similar V usage for 13 of 16 pairs, J for 8. Median Simpson clonality of 0.0095 suggested naive T cells predominated.

From germline, CDR1 is WNHNN and CDR2 SYGVQD (reference sequence). This CDR3 contains 18 residues. J gave up 0 bases and V 3 bases, and 7 bases lay outside the gene matches. Only in-frame clones appear in the TCRdb table, and some are missing; sequencing was by immunoSEQ multiplex PCR. Here the sample spans about 20,000 clones, 91% being singletons. On this clone: What it binds is not known.

Sequencing input: blood. The chain recombines TRBV10-1 with TRBJ2-1, with 11 bases matching TRBD2. The sequence was obtained from a girl aged 2 to 10 with cystic fibrosis. CDR3 sequence reads: CASSDESSGGFSYNEQFF. CDR3 in DNA: TGCGCCAGCAGTGACGAGTCTAGCGGGGGGTTCTCCTACAATGAGCAGTTCTTC.